The 15 T cell receptor beta chains presented below share a single source sample, sequenced in a study of early T cells in non-severe SARS-CoV-2 infection. MiXCR, applied by TCRdb to the 5' RACE reads, yields one record per CDR3 protein. The sample consists of under 60,000 distinct CDR3 sequences, about 5.6% of them appearing once. Sequencing input: whole blood. Receptors originate from an adult who was a healthcare worker with PCR-confirmed SARS-CoV-2 infection or an uninfected control (not recorded which).

The chain is built from TRBV12-3 or TRBV12-4 and TRBJ2-1; no firm D call. The CDR3 runs 12 residues. V was clipped by 2 bases and J by 8 bases, with 7 bases between them. The CDR3 is CASSLRLDEQFF. Here the CDR3 DNA reads TGTGCCAGCAGTTTAAGGTTGGATGAGCAGTTCTTC.

This clonotype came up many times. The genes are TRBV20-1 and TRBJ2-7; D perhaps matches TRBD1 (5 bases). V gave up 3 bases and J gave up 0 bases, with 12 bases separating them. Germline CDR1 and CDR2: DFQATT and SNEGSKA (reference sequence). This CDR3 has 14 amino acids. The CDR3 is CSASGQGSSYEQYF. The CDR3 bases are TGCAGTGCTAGCGGGCAGGGTTCCTCCTACGAGCAGTACTTC.

In its sample, this clonotype was seen many times. This chain uses TRBV5-1 with TRBJ2-1; D ambiguous. Trimming removed 1 base at V and 8 bases at J, with 7 bases between. This CDR3 has 12 amino acids. Germline V lookup: CDR1 SGHRS, CDR2 YFSETQ. This CDR3 is CASSLWSDEQFF. In nucleotides, the CDR3 is TGCGCCAGCAGCTTGTGGAGCGATGAGCAGTTCTTC. Variable domain in full (rest from reference TRBV5-1 and TRBJ2-1): KAGVTQTPRYLIKTRGQQVTLSCSPISGHRSVSWYQQTPGQGLQFLFEYFSETQRNKGNFPGRFSGRQFSNSRSEMNVSTLELGDSALYLCASSLWSDEQFFGPGTRLTVL.

Of note for this clonotype: A much larger clone lies one base from this, so it may be a read error. This chain joins TRBV4-2 and TRBJ1-3, with D maybe TRBD1 (5 bases). Per the germline V gene, CDR1 is LGHNA and CDR2 is YNFKEQ. The length of the CDR3 is 16 residues. CDR3 DNA sequence: TGTGTCAGCAGCCAGACTGGGGCCGTCTCTGAAAACACCATATATTTT. Translated: CVSSQTGAVSENTIYF.

This clonotype was detected ten times or more. This chain links TRBV29-1 with TRBJ2-4; D may be TRBD1 (5 bases). Per germline, CDR1 SQVTM and CDR2 ANQGSEA. V lost 7 bases and J lost 8, with 9 bases in between. This CDR3 contains 10 residues. The CDR3: CSAKTDIQYF. CDR3 nucleotide sequence: TGCAGCGCCAAGACAGACATTCAGTACTTC.

This clonotype was recorded at least ten times. V usage is TRBV7-9 and J usage is TRBJ2-7, with D tentatively TRBD1 (5 bases). This CDR3 is built from 13 residues. V shed 5 bases and J shed 3 bases, with 11 bases lying between them. The germline CDR1 and CDR2 sequences are SEHNR and FQNEAQ (reference sequence). The CDR3 reads CASSAQGYYEQYF. The CDR3 coding sequence is TGTGCCAGCAGCGCCCAGGGATACTACGAGCAGTACTTC.

At least ten counts were recorded for this clonotype. The chain is built from TRBV29-1 and TRBJ2-5, with TRBD2 matching over 9 bases. This CDR3 is built from 17 residues. Germline V gives CDR1 SQVTM, CDR2 ANQGSEA. Unmatched junction bases numbered 12, after V lost 0 bases and J lost 4 bases. DNA of the CDR3: TGCAGCGTTGAAGAGAACCCTGGGCGGGAGGGCCGAGAGACCCAGTACTTC. This gives the protein CSVEENPGREGRETQYF.

This chain connects TRBV5-1 to TRBJ2-2, with D tentatively TRBD1 (7 bases). This CDR3 has 14 residues. The germline V and J ends were trimmed by 10 bases and 4 bases, with 17 bases remaining between them. Germline CDR1 is SGHRS and CDR2 is YFSETQ. The CDR3 coding sequence is TGCGCCGCCAAGGAGGGGGCCGGCACCGGGGAGCTGTTTTTT. Translated: CAAKEGAGTGELFF.

The CDR3: CATSRSGPINEQFF. DNA of the CDR3: TGTGCCACCAGCCGTTCCGGGCCGATTAATGAGCAGTTCTTC. The chain carries TRBV15 and TRBJ2-1; no firm D call. Germline values: CDR1 LNHNV, CDR2 YYDKDF (reference sequence). Trimming shortened V by 5 bases and J by 7 bases, and 15 bases separated the two germline ends. The CDR3 covers 14 residues.

This clonotype was seen ten or more times. This sequence joins TRBV7-9 and TRBJ2-5; TRBD1 agrees at 12 bases. The CDR3 sequence is 16 residues long. Germline CDR1 is SEHNR and CDR2 is FQNEAQ (reference sequence). The V gene end was trimmed by 5 bases and the J gene end by 2 bases; junction bases not matched to a gene: 6. The CDR3 nucleotides read TGTGCCAGCAGCCCGGGACAGGGGGCGAAACAAGAGACCCAGTACTTC. This encodes CASSPGQGAKQETQYF.

This chain uses TRBV15 with TRBJ1-5; TRBD1 might be the D (6 bases). Trimming stripped 3 bases from V and 2 bases from J, with 8 bases between. CDR3 length equals 14 residues. Germline assignment: CDR1 LNHNV and CDR2 YYDKDF (reference sequence). The chain's CDR3 is CATSSRQGNQPQHF. In nucleotides, the CDR3 is TGTGCCACCAGCAGTCGACAGGGCAATCAGCCCCAGCATTTT.

This clonotype was picked up many times. Germline and junction disagree at one end, which may indicate a read error. J is TRBJ1-2 and V is TRBV10-1; D gene uncertain. This CDR3 is 11 amino acids long. Germline-derived CDR1 and CDR2 are WNHNN and SYGVQD (reference sequence). The CDR3 protein is CASSEQQPPHF. Written as DNA, the CDR3 is TGCGCCAGCAGTGAGCAACAGCCCCCTCACTTC.

The sample holds a few counts of this clonotype. This sequence joins TRBV24-1 and TRBJ2-1, with 14 bases matching TRBD2. V dropped 5 bases and J dropped 6; count of bases not matched to a gene: 5. Germline assignment: CDR1 KGHDR and CDR2 SFDVKD. The CDR3 is 16 amino acids. Here the CDR3 reads CATSGLAGGTGNEQFF. In nucleotides, the CDR3 is TGTGCCACCAGTGGACTAGCGGGAGGGACAGGCAATGAGCAGTTCTTC.

This chain connects TRBV7-2 to TRBJ2-3, with D possibly matching TRBD1 (5 bases). Germline values: CDR1 SGHTA, CDR2 FQGNSA. V was trimmed by 5 bases and J by 4 bases, leaving 10 bases between them. The CDR3 length is 13 residues. The CDR3 protein is CASSQGRADTQYF. The CDR3 nucleotides read TGTGCCAGCAGCCAGGGCAGGGCAGATACGCAGTATTTT. Complete variable domain (other parts from reference TRBV7-2 and TRBJ2-3): GAGVSQSPSNKVTEKGKDVELRCDPISGHTALYWYRQSLGQGLEFLIYFQGNSAPDKSGLPSDRFSAERTGGSVSTLTIQRTQQEDSAVYLCASSQGRADTQYFGPGTRLTVL.

This clonotype was observed a handful of times. This chain joins TRBV6-2 or TRBV6-3 and TRBJ1-5; 12 bases match TRBD1. V shed 6 bases and J 3 bases; nucleotides not matched to a gene: 6. This CDR3 has 16 residues. Germline V gene lookup returns CDR1 MNHEY and CDR2 SVGEGT. The chain's CDR3 is CASRTGTGGYNQPQHF. The DNA of the CDR3 is TGTGCCAGCAGGACCGGGACAGGGGGCTACAATCAGCCCCAGCATTTT.